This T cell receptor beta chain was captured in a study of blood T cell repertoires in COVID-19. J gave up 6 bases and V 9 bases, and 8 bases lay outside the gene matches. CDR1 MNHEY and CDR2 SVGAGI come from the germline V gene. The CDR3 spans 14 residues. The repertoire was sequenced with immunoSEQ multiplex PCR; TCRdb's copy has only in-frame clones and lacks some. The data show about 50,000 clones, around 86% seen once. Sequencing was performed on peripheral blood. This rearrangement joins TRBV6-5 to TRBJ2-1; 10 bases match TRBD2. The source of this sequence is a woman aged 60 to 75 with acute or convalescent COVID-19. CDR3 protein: CASHYTSGTNEQFF. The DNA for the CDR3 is TGTGCCAGTCACTACACTAGCGGGACCAATGAGCAGTTCTTC.